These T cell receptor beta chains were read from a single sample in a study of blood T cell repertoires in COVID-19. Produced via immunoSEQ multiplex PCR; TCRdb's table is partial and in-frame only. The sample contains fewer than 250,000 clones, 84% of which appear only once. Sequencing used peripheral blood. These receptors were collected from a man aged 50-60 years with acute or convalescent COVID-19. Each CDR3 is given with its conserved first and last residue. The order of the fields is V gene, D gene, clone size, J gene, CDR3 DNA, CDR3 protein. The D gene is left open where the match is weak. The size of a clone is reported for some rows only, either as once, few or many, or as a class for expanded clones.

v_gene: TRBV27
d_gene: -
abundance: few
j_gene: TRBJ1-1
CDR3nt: TGTGCCAGCAGTCTGACAGGGAACACTGAAGCTTTCTTT
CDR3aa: CASSLTGNTEAFF

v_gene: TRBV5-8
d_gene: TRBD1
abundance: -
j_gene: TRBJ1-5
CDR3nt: TGTGCCAGCAGCACGCAACAGGGGGCGAATAATCAGCCCCAGCATTTT
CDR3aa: CASSTQQGANNQPQHF

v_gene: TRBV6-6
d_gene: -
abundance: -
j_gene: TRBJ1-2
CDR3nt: TGTGCCAGCACCCAAGAATGGGAGTCGTACTATGGCTACACCTTC
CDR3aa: CASTQEWESYYGYTF

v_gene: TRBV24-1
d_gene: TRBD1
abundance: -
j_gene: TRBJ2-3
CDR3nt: TGTGCCACCAGTGGACAGGGTTCAGATACGCAGTATTTT
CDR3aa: CATSGQGSDTQYF

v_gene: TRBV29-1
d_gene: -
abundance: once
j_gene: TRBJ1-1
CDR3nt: TGCAGCGTTGTCTTACAGCTGAACACTGAAGCTTTCTTT
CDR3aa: CSVVLQLNTEAFF

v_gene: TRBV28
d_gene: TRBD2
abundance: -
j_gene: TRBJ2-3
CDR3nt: TGTGCCAGCAGTTTGTTTAGCGGGACTAGCACAGATACGCAGTATTTT
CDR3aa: CASSLFSGTSTDTQYF

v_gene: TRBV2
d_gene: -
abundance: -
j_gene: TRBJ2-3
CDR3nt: TGTGCCAGCGACGGTGGACAGTCCACAGATACGCAGTATTTT
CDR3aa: CASDGGQSTDTQYF

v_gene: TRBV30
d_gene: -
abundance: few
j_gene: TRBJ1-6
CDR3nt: TGTGCCTCCCTAGCTGGGAGCTCCTATAATTCACCCCTCCACTTT
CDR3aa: CASLAGSSYNSPLHF

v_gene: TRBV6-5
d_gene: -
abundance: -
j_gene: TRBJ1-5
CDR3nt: TGTGCCAGCAGCGACACAGGGATAGGACAGCCCCAGCATTTT
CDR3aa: CASSDTGIGQPQHF

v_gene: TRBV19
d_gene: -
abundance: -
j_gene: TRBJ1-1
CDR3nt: TGTGCCAGTAGTATAGGGGCAGGCTACACTGAAGCTTTCTTT
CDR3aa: CASSIGAGYTEAFF

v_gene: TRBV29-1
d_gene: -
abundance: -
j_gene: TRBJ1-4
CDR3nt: TGCAGCGTTTTTGGACAGTCAACTAATGAAAAACTGTTTTTT
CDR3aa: CSVFGQSTNEKLFF

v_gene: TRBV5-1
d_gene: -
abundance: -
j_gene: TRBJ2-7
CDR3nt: TGCGCCAGCAGCTTGGACGCGGGGACCTACGAGCAGTACTTC
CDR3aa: CASSLDAGTYEQYF

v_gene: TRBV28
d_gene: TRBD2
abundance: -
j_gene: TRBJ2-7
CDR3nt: TGTGCCAGCAGTTCCTCAGCCTCTAGCGGGAGGTCACTACCCTACGAGCAGTACTTC
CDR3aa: CASSSSASSGRSLPYEQYF

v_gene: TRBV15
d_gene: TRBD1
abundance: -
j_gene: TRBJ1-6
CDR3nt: TGTGCCACCAGCAGAGATCTTAGGACAGGCGGATCACCCCTCCACTTT
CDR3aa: CATSRDLRTGGSPLHF

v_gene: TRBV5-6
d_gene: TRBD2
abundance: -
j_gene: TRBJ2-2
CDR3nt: TGTGCCAGCACCCGGGGGGGGTCCTTGGGGACGAACACCGGGGAGCTGTTTTTT
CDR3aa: CASTRGGSLGTNTGELFF

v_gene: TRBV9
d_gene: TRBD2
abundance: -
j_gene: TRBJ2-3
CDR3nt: TGTGCCAGCAGCGAAGGGGGTGGACTAGCAACAGATACGCAGTATTTT
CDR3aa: CASSEGGGLATDTQYF

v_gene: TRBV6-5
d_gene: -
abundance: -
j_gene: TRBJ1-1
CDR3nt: TGTGCCAGCACCACTAACAGGGTGGGGACTGAAGCTTTCTTT
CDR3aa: CASTTNRVGTEAFF

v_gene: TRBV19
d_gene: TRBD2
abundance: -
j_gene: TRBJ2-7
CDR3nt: TGTGCCAGTAGTAGAGCGGGGGATCGCTCCTACGAGCAGTACTTC
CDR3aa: CASSRAGDRSYEQYF

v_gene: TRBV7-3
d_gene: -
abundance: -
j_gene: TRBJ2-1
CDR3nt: TGTGCCAGCAGGGCCAACGCCGGGTCCGGCACGTTCTTC
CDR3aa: CASRANAGSGTFF

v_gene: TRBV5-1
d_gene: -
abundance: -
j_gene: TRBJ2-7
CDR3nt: TGCGCCAGCAGCATTAGTGTCTACGAGCAGTACTTC
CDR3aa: CASSISVYEQYF

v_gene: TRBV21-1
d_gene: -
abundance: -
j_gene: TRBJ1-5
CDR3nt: TGTGCCAGCAGCTCCCGACAGGGGATATCCCGATATAGCAATCAGCCCCAGCATTTT
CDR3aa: CASSSRQGISRYSNQPQHF

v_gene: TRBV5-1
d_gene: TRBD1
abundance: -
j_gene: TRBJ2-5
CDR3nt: TGCGCCAGCAGCGGGACAGCCCGGGAGACCCAGTACTTC
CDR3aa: CASSGTARETQYF

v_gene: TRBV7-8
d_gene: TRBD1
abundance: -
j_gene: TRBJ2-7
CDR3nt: TGTGCCAGCAGCTTTCGGGACAGGAAGGGAGAGCAGTACTTC
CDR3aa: CASSFRDRKGEQYF

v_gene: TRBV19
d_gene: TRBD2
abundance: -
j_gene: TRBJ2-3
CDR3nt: TGTGCCAGTAGTCCCATAGCGGGGAGGGGCACAGATACGCAGTATTTT
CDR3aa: CASSPIAGRGTDTQYF

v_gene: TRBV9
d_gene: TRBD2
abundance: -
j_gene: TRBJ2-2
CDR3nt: TGTGCCAGCAGCCCCCGTCGACTAGCGGTGAACACCGGGGAGCTGTTTTTT
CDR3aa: CASSPRRLAVNTGELFF

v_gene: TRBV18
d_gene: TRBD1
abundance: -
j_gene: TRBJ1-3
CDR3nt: TGTGCCAGCTCAGCATACCGGGACAGCGGAAACACCATATATTTT
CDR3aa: CASSAYRDSGNTIYF

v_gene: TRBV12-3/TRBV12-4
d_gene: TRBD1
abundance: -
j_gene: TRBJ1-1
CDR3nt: TGTGCCAGCACCAGGGGGAGGACTGAAGCTTTCTTT
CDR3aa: CASTRGRTEAFF

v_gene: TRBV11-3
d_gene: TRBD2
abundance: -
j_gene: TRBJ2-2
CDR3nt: TGTGCCAGCACTTATAGCGGGAGCCCCGCGACCGGGGAGCTGTTTTTT
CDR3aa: CASTYSGSPATGELFF

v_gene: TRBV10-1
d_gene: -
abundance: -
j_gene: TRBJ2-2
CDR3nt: TGCGCCAGCCGACTAGATGTGTACACCGGGGAGCTGTTTTTT
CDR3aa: CASRLDVYTGELFF

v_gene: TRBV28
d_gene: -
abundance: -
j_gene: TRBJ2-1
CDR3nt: TGTGCCAGCAGAAGGGGATCCTCCTACAATGAGCAGTTCTTC
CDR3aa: CASRRGSSYNEQFF

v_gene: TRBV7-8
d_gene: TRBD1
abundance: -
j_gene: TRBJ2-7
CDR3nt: TGTGCCAGCAGCCCCCGGACAGGGCTATACGAGCAGTACTTC
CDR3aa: CASSPRTGLYEQYF

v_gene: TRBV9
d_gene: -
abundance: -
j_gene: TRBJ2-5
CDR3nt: TGTGCCAGCAGCGTAGACCCCTCCCTACCTTCAGGACAAGAGACCCAGTACTTC
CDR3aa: CASSVDPSLPSGQETQYF